This entry is about one T cell receptor beta chain. Its antigen remains unidentified. Method: immunoSEQ multiplex PCR; TCRdb's copy keeps in-frame clones and lacks some. This table has 950,000 to 1,100,000 clones, about 80% appearing once. The data originate from a study of shared clonotypes between healthy human individuals. Study overall: CD4 naive and CD4 memory each took three plates per donor, while CD8 naive took two and CD8 memory one. Study results and limitations: Collection of samples was limited to blood; tissue repertoires likely differ.

The junction had 3 bases not matched to a gene; V was cut back by 6 bases and J by 0 bases. The germline CDR1 and CDR2 sequences are LNHDA and SQIVND (reference sequence). The CDR3 covers 14 residues. The clonotype comes from a man aged 18 to 30 in good health. Some clones in this sample may be carry-over from other donors' samples. What was sequenced was memory CD4+ T cells from PBMCs. Subset indicated: CD45RA-negative fraction. The rearrangement links TRBV19 to TRBJ1-1, with 8 bases lining up with TRBD1. CDR3 bases: TGTGCCAGTAGATGGGGACAGGTGAACACTGAAGCTTTCTTT. Translating it yields CASRWGQVNTEAFF.